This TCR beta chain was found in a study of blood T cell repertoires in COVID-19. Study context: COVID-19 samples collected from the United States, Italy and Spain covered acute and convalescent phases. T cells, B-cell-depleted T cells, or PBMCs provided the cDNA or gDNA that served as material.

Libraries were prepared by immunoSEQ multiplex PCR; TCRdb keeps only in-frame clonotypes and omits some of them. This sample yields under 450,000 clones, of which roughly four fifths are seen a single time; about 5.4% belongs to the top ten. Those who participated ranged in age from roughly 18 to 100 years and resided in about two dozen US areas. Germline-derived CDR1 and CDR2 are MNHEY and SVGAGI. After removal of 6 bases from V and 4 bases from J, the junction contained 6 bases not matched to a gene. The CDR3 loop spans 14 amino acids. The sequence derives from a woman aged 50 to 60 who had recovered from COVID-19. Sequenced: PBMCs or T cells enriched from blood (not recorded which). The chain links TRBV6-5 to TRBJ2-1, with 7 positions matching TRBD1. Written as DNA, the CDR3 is TGTGCCAGCAGGAGACAGGGAGTTTACAATGAGCAGTTCTTC. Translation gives CASRRQGVYNEQFF.